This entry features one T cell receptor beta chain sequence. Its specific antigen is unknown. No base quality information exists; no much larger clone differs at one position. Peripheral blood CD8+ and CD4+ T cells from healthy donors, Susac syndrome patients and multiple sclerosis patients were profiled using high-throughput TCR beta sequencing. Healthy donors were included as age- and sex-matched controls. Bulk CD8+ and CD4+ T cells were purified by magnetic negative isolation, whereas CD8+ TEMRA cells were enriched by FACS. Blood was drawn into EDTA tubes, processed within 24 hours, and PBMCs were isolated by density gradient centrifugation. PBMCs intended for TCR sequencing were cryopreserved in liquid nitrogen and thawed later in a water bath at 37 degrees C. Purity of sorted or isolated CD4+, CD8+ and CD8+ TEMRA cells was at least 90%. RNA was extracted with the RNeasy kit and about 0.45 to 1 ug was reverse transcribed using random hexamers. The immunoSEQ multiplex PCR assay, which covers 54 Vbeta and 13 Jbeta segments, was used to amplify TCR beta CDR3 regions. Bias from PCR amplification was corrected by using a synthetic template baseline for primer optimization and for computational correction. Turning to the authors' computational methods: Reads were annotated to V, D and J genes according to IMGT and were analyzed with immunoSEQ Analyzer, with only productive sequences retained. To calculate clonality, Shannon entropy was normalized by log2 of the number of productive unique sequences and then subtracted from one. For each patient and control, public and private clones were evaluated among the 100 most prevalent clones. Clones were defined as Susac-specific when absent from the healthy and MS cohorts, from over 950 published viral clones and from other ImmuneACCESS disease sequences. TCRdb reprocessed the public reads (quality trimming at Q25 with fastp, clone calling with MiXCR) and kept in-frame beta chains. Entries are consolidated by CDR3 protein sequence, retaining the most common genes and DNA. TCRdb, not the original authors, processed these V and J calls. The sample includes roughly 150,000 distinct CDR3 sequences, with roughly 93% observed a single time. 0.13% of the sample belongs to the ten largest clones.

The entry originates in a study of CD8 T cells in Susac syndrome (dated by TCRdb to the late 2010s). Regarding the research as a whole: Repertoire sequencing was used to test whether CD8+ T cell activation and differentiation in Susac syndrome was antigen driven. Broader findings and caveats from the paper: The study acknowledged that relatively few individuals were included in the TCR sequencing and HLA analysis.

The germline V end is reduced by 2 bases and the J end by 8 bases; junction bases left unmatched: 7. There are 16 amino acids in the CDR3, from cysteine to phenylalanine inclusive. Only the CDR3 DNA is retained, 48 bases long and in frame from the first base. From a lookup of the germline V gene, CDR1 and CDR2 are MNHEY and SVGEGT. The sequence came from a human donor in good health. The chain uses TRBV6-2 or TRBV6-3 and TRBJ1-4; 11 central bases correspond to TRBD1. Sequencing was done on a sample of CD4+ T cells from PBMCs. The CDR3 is CASSYGQGAFQEKLFF. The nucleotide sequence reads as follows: TGTGCCAGCAGTTACGGACAGGGGGCGTTTCAGGAAAAACTGTTTTTT.